This section outlines one T cell receptor beta chain sequence together with its context. Clones were sequenced by immunoSEQ multiplex PCR, and TCRdb holds only the in-frame ones, with some missing. This table has approximately 58,000 clones, about 96% appearing once. These data are taken from a study of T cells after somatic rescue of genetic block. The CDR3 contains 14 residues. The V end lost 1 base, the J end lost 4 bases, and 11 bases lay between the germline ends. Germline CDR1 reads SGHKS; CDR2 reads YYEKEE (reference sequence). The chain joins TRBV5-5 to TRBJ1-2; D is possibly TRBD1 (5 bases). The sample consisted of peripheral blood mononuclear cells (PBMCs). The TCR comes from a child in the first two years of life. The CDR3 is CASSLYWGSYGYTF. In nucleotides, the CDR3 is TGTGCCAGCAGCTTGTACTGGGGCTCCTATGGCTACACCTTC.